The next 9 T cell receptor beta chains were all read from a single sample in a study of early T cells in non-severe SARS-CoV-2 infection. Each CDR3 protein is one row after TCRdb ran MiXCR on the 5' RACE reads. In the table there are around 50,000 distinct CDR3 sequences, 10% to 15% of which are singletons. Sequenced: whole blood. Receptors originate from an adult who was a healthcare worker with PCR-confirmed SARS-CoV-2 infection or an uninfected control (not recorded which).

This clonotype was picked up many times. The chain couples TRBV12-3 or TRBV12-4 to TRBJ2-7; a possible D gene is TRBD2 (5 bases). The germline V and J ends were trimmed by 7 bases and 4 bases, with 17 bases remaining between them. This CDR3 has 14 residues. The CDR3 nucleotides are TGTGCCAGCACCGAGGGCCTCGGGGTGTACGAGCAGTACTTC. This sequence encodes CASTEGLGVYEQYF.

The sample holds many counts of this clonotype. The rearrangement uses TRBV11-1 and TRBJ2-1; D may be TRBD1 (5 bases). Trimming left V 5 bases short and J 8 bases short, with 16 bases between. Germline V gene lookup returns CDR1 SGHAT and CDR2 FQDESV (reference sequence). This CDR3 contains 14 residues. CDR3 in DNA: TGTGCCAGCAGCGCGAGACGGTCAGGGTATGAGCAGTTCTTC. Its translation: CASSARRSGYEQFF.

This clonotype was picked up many times. J is TRBJ1-5 and V is TRBV28; 10 bases are shared with TRBD1. The CDR3 is made up of 15 amino acids. Germline V gene sequence: CDR1 MDHEN, CDR2 SYDVKM. V dropped 4 bases and J dropped 6; count of bases not matched to a gene: 6. The CDR3 DNA is TGTGCCAGCAGTTCTCCGGGACAGGGGAGTCAGCCCCAGCATTTT. Protein: CASSSPGQGSQPQHF.

This clonotype was seen only a few times. The V call is TRBV7-9, the J call TRBJ2-7, with D perhaps matching TRBD2 (6 bases). Germline V gene sequence: CDR1 SEHNR, CDR2 FQNEAQ (reference sequence). V was clipped by 6 bases and J by 6 bases, with 12 bases between them. The CDR3 loop spans 12 amino acids. CDR3 loop: CASSGDFSEQYF. The DNA of the CDR3 is TGTGCCAGCAGTGGGGACTTCAGCGAGCAGTACTTC. The full variable domain, its missing parts supplied by reference TRBV7-9 and TRBJ2-7, is DTGVSQNPRHKITKRGQNVTFRCDPISEHNRLYWYRQTLGQGPEFLTYFQNEAQLEKSRLLSDRFSAERPKGSFSTLEIQRTEQGDSAMYLCASSGDFSEQYFGPGTRLTVT.

This clonotype came up many times. The rearrangement links TRBV4-3 to TRBJ1-5; 7 bases match TRBD1. Unmatched junction bases numbered 6, after V lost 4 bases and J lost 6 bases. The CDR3 covers 14 residues. The germline gives CDR1 LGHNA, CDR2 YSLEER. The chain's CDR3 is CASSLTGDTQPQHF. The CDR3, as DNA: TGCGCCAGCAGCCTCACAGGGGATACTCAGCCCCAGCATTTT.

This clonotype was detected many times. V and J are TRBV7-9 and TRBJ2-7, with 7 bases identical to TRBD2. The CDR3 totals 14 residues. The germline V gene encodes CDR1 SEHNR and CDR2 FQNEAQ (reference sequence). The trim removed 8 bases at V and 7 bases at J, leaving 14 bases unmatched. For the CDR3, the DNA is TGTGCCAGCTCCATGAACCAGGGAGGGAGTGAGCAGTACTTC. This encodes CASSMNQGGSEQYF.

This clonotype turned up a few times. The V call is TRBV7-9, the J call TRBJ2-1; 10 positions match TRBD2. Per germline, CDR1 SEHNR and CDR2 FQNEAQ (reference sequence). V trimming: 3 bases; J trimming: 12 bases; junction bases outside the gene matches: 8. The CDR3 sequence is 14 residues long. CDR3 in DNA: TGTGCCAGCAGCTTCGGGCTAGCGGGGGCCGGGCAGTTCTTC. Translating gives CASSFGLAGAGQFF.

The rearrangement links TRBV27 to TRBJ2-3; 9 nucleotides align to TRBD2. Germline-derived CDR1 and CDR2 are MNHEY and SMNVEV (reference sequence). The V and J ends lost 2 bases and 1 base, in that order; junction bases with no gene match: 4. This CDR3 is built from 16 residues. CDR3 DNA: TGTGCCAGCAGTTTAGCGGGGGGGTGGGGCACAGATACGCAGTATTTT. This codes for CASSLAGGWGTDTQYF.

This clonotype has at least ten counts. This chain connects TRBV13 to TRBJ1-6, with D perhaps matching TRBD1 (6 bases). The V gene's germline CDR1 is PRHDT and CDR2 FYEKMQ (reference sequence). The CDR3 consists of 15 residues. Trimming removed 2 bases at V and 2 bases at J, with 7 bases between. CDR3 sequence (DNA): TGTGCCAGCAGCTTAAGACAGGCCTATAATTCACCCCTCCACTTT. Its protein product is CASSLRQAYNSPLHF. Filled out from reference TRBV13 and TRBJ1-6, the complete variable domain reads AAGVIQSPRHLIKEKRETATLKCYPIPRHDTVYWYQQGPGQDPQFLISFYEKMQSDKGSIPDRFSAQQFSDYHSELNMSSLELGDSALYFCASSLRQAYNSPLHFGNGTRLTVT.